Given below is one T cell receptor (beta chain) in context. Its antigen remains unknown. V was cut by 6 bases and J by 1 base, with 9 bases left in between. CDR1 is SGHTA, CDR2 FQGTGA, per germline. The CDR3 sequence is 13 residues long. The iRepertoire nested amplicon-rescue multiplex PCR amplified TCR alpha and beta CDR3s from RNA. Input was 100-400 ng of tissue mRNA or PBMC total RNA. Each CDR3 protein is one row after TCRdb ran MiXCR on the multiplex PCR reads. The data contain approximately 130,000 distinct CDR3 sequences, around 25% of them seen just once; the ten biggest clones take up about a quarter. This sample was included in a study of glioma-infiltrating T cells. Whole-study results and caveats: Non-neoplastic patients had below-expected tissue-blood divergence, while all gliomas exceeded expectation. Very few CDR3 sequences were shared between tissue and blood.

This clonotype originated in a human donor with low-grade glioma or glioblastoma, undergoing nonglioma brain surgery, or in good health (not recorded which). The sample comprised glioma tissue, nonneoplastic brain tissue, or PBMCs (not recorded which). This rearrangement joins TRBV7-3 to TRBJ1-1, with D tentatively TRBD1 (6 bases). The CDR3 protein is CASSWDKNTEAFF. The CDR3 region has the DNA TGTGCCAGCAGTTGGGACAAGAACACTGAAGCTTTCTTT. Variable domain in full (rest from reference TRBV7-3 and TRBJ1-1): GAGVSQTPSNKVTEKGKYVELRCDPISGHTALYWYRQSLGQGPEFLIYFQGTGAADDSGLPNDRFFAVRPEGSVSTLKIQRTERGDSAVYLCASSWDKNTEAFFGQGTRLTVV.